This TCR beta chain was documented in a study of regulatory T cells in long-lasting Graves disease. Trimming stripped 6 bases from V and 8 bases from J, with 16 bases between. This CDR3 is built from 13 residues. CDR1 and CDR2 from the germline V gene are MGHDK and SYGVNS. Time point in this sample: persistent/refractory GD, antithyroid drugs over 5 years with positive TRAb. The authors made the TCR library using RNA they extracted from PBMCs. This clonotype has a handful of counts. Both iRepertoire HTBI primers and Arm-PCR of CDR3 regions were used to build the TCR beta libraries. TCRdb independently ran MiXCR on the multiplex PCR reads; one entry per CDR3 protein. Of around 500,000 distinct CDR3 sequences in the sample, around 21% were seen once.

J is TRBJ1-2 and V is TRBV25-1; a possible D gene is TRBD1 (6 bases). The sample consisted of peripheral blood mononuclear cells (PBMCs), taken when the disease was refractory, from a patient treated with antithyroid drugs. The TCR comes from a female donor with Graves disease. This chain's CDR3 is CASRETGYAGYTF. In DNA, the CDR3 is TGTGCCAGCAGGGAAACAGGGTATGCGGGCTACACCTTC.